This passage covers 21 T cell receptor beta chains from one sample sequenced in a study of CD8 T cells in ankylosing spondylitis. Study-level points and caveats: Characteristic, it appeared, of ankylosing spondylitis blood was a TCR beta motif of eight or nine highly homologous variants.

Antigens of these TCRs are unknown. TCRdb processed the 5' RACE reads anew with MiXCR; each CDR3 protein has one entry. The table has under 450,000 distinct CDR3 sequences, 17% seen once. Sequencing was performed on blood, either unsorted or a sorted T cell fraction (not recorded which). These receptor sequences come from a male donor with ankylosing spondylitis.

In this sample, this clonotype turned up a few times. This chain links TRBV20-1 with TRBJ1-2, with TRBD1 matching over 7 bases. CDR1 DFQATT and CDR2 SNEGSKA come from the germline V gene (reference sequence). There are 14 residues in the CDR3. The V segment lost 3 bases and the J segment 3 bases; nucleotides outside the gene matches: 7. The CDR3 protein is CSARGGGADYGYTF. The CDR3 nucleotides are TGCAGTGCTAGGGGAGGGGGCGCAGACTATGGCTACACCTTC.

There are many counts of this clonotype. The chain joins TRBV5-1 to TRBJ2-7, with 8 bases aligning to TRBD1. The CDR3 is made up of 14 amino acids. Germline V gene data show CDR1 as SGHRS and CDR2 as YFSETQ. V trimming: 0 bases; J trimming: 3 bases; junction bases outside the gene matches: 2. The CDR3 DNA sequence: TGCGCCAGCAGCTTGGACAGGGGGTTCTACGAGCAGTACTTC. Translation: CASSLDRGFYEQYF.

The chain has TRBV21-1 and TRBJ2-5; the DNA was not used to check the table's D call, TRBD2. TRBV21-1 constitutes a pseudogene. The CDR3 consists of 13 residues. Here the CDR3 reads CASSAGGRETQYF. The CDR3 coding sequence is TGTGCCAGCAGCGCGGGGGGGAGAGAGACCCAGTACTTC.

The sample holds a few counts of this clonotype. The chain carries TRBV7-8 and TRBJ2-7, with D perhaps TRBD1 or TRBD2 (6 bases each). CDR1 and CDR2 from the germline V gene are SGHVS and FQNEAQ. Trimming removed 1 base at V and 6 bases at J, with 10 bases between. The CDR3 loop spans 13 amino acids. CDR3 residues: CASSLEGGLEQYF. For the CDR3, the DNA is TGTGCCAGCAGCTTAGAAGGGGGGCTCGAGCAGTACTTC.

V gene TRBV12-3 or TRBV12-4 combines with J gene TRBJ1-1; D unresolved. The CDR3 covers 19 residues. CDR3: CTISSVRLFLGGRNTEAFF. The CDR3 DNA reads as TGTACCATCAGTTCGGTGCGACTCTTCCTGGGCGGGAGGAACACTGAAGCTTTCTTT.

The V call is TRBV6-5, the J call TRBJ2-7; 8 bases agree with TRBD1. The J segment lost 9 bases and the V segment lost 6 bases, leaving 10 bases of the junction unmatched. This CDR3 contains 13 residues. The germline V gene has CDR1 MNHEY and CDR2 SVGAGI. This CDR3 is CASRYKPGTGQYF. In nucleotides, the CDR3 is TGTGCCAGCAGGTACAAACCCGGGACAGGGCAGTACTTC.

The chain links TRBV7-8 to TRBJ2-7; no clear D. CDR1 is SGHVS and CDR2 is FQNEAQ in the germline V gene. This CDR3 contains 14 residues. With 1 base removed from V and 2 bases from J, the gap between germline ends came to 9 bases. CDR3 in DNA: TGTGCCAGCAGCTTAGAACGGTGGGCCTACGAGCAGTACTTC. Residues: CASSLERWAYEQYF.

This clonotype was observed a handful of times. The chain combines TRBV7-9 with TRBJ1-1, with a tentative D call TRBD1 (6 bases). In germline, CDR1 is SEHNR, CDR2 FQNEAQ (reference sequence). V was trimmed by 7 bases and J by 1 base, leaving 22 bases between them. This CDR3 is built from 17 residues. The CDR3: CASKSVFGGDGNTEAFF. The CDR3 coding sequence is TGTGCCAGCAAATCCGTCTTTGGGGGCGACGGGAACACTGAAGCTTTCTTT. The complete variable domain, with remaining parts taken from reference TRBV7-9 and TRBJ1-1, reads DTGVSQNPRHKITKRGQNVTFRCDPISEHNRLYWYRQTLGQGPEFLTYFQNEAQLEKSRLLSDRFSAERPKGSFSTLEIQRTEQGDSAMYLCASKSVFGGDGNTEAFFGQGTRLTVV.

The CDR3 DNA is TGTGCCAGCTCAAAACAGGGTTCGGAGACCCAGTACTTC. Translation: CASSKQGSETQYF. The chain joins TRBV18 to TRBJ2-5; TRBD1 might be the D (6 bases). This CDR3 region has 13 residues. Germline V gene data show CDR1 as KGHSH and CDR2 as LQKENI. V was cut by 5 bases and J by 5 bases, with 12 bases left in between.

This chain uses TRBV18 with TRBJ1-4; no clear D gene. The CDR3 length is 14 residues. Between the trimmed V and J ends, which lost 5 bases and 7 bases, there was a span of 14 bases. Germline-derived CDR1 and CDR2 are KGHSH and LQKENI. The CDR3 bases are TGTGCCAGCTCAATCGGGCCCCGGAGTGAAAAACTGTTTTTT. Its translation is CASSIGPRSEKLFF.

This clonotype came up a few times. J is TRBJ2-1 and V is TRBV20-1; D may be TRBD1 or TRBD2 (5 bases each). Looked up from germline, CDR1 is DFQATT and CDR2 is SNEGSKA (reference sequence). The V end lost 4 bases, the J end lost 10 bases, and 14 bases lay between the germline ends. This CDR3 has 12 amino acids. The CDR3 reads CSAIRPGPEQFF. The CDR3 nucleotides are TGCAGTGCTATACGTCCGGGACCCGAGCAGTTCTTC.

This clonotype was counted a few times. The genes are TRBV2 and TRBJ1-6, with unresolved D. V lost 1 base to trimming and J lost 3 bases, with 7 bases between them. The CDR3 is made up of 15 amino acids. CDR1 SNHLY and CDR2 FYNNEI come from the germline V gene. CDR3 nucleotides: TGTGCCAGCAGTGAAGTCCCTTACTATAATTCACCCCTCCACTTT. Its translation is CASSEVPYYNSPLHF.

There are many counts of this clonotype. The V call is TRBV6-1, the J call TRBJ2-7; 10 nucleotides match TRBD1. CDR1 and CDR2 from the germline V gene are MNHNS and SASEGT. Trimming cost V 6 bases and J 5 bases; bases outside gene matches: 7. The CDR3 has 14 residues. CDR3: CASRLPGQGHEQYF. CDR3 sequence (DNA): TGTGCCAGCAGACTCCCGGGACAGGGGCACGAGCAGTACTTC.

V and J are TRBV7-9 and TRBJ1-4, with D perhaps TRBD1 (5 bases). Trimming removed 4 bases at V and 8 bases at J, with 20 bases between. In germline, CDR1 is SEHNR, CDR2 FQNEAQ (reference sequence). The CDR3 totals 16 residues. This chain's CDR3 is CASSSPGGGVTEKLFF. CDR3 in DNA: TGTGCCAGCAGCTCCCCCGGGGGGGGGGTGACGGAAAAACTGTTTTTT.

This sequence joins TRBV12-3 or TRBV12-4 and TRBJ1-2, with a tentative D call TRBD1 (5 bases). The CDR3 contains 12 residues. The V end lost 3 bases, the J end lost 7 bases, and 9 bases lay between the germline ends. DNA for the CDR3: TGTGCCAGCAGTTTCCCAGGGACTGGCTACACCTTC. This gives the protein CASSFPGTGYTF.

A few counts support this clonotype. The chain employs TRBV28 and TRBJ1-5; possible D gene TRBD1, 5 bases. The CDR3 sequence is 15 residues long. The ends were cut back, 4 bases at V and 4 bases at J, with 14 bases in the middle. Germline values: CDR1 MDHEN, CDR2 SYDVKM. The CDR3 here is CASSSMLQANQPQHF. The CDR3 DNA is TGTGCCAGCAGTTCAATGTTACAGGCTAATCAGCCCCAGCATTTT.

This clonotype was found many times. The V gene is TRBV25-1, the J gene TRBJ1-2, with D possibly matching TRBD1 (6 bases). The germline CDR1 and CDR2 sequences are MGHDK and SYGVNS. This CDR3 spans 12 amino acids. Trimming shortened V by 3 bases and J by 8 bases, and 10 bases separated the two germline ends. The DNA for the CDR3 is TGTGCCAGCAGTGATTGGCAGGGGGGCTACACCTTC. Amino acids: CASSDWQGGYTF.

V and J are TRBV20-1 and TRBJ2-7; 8 positions agree with TRBD2. Losses at the gene ends were 1 base for V and 3 bases for J; bases not matched to a gene: 2. The CDR3 has 13 residues. Germline V CDR1 and CDR2: DFQATT, SNEGSKA (reference sequence). The CDR3 DNA is TGCAGTGCTAGAGTGGCGGGAGGCTACGAGCAGTACTTC. It codes for CSARVAGGYEQYF.

This clonotype was observed a few times. The CDR3 bases are TGTGCCAGCACCAGCGCCGGGGGGACGAACACTGAAGCTTTCTTT. Translation: CASTSAGGTNTEAFF. The genes are TRBV28 and TRBJ1-1, with D possibly being TRBD1 (5 bases). The CDR3 runs 15 residues. The V end was cut by 7 bases, the J end by 1 base, with 16 bases between. Germline CDR1 is MDHEN and CDR2 is SYDVKM.

This rearrangement joins TRBV4-1 to TRBJ2-1; 9 bases fit TRBD2. V lost 5 bases, J lost 8 bases, and 10 bases stayed unmatched. This CDR3 is 15 amino acids long. Germline CDR1 is MGHRA and CDR2 is YSYEKL. The CDR3 here is CASSEIGLASDEQFF. DNA of the CDR3: TGCGCCAGCAGCGAAATAGGACTAGCGAGCGATGAGCAGTTCTTC.

This sequence joins TRBV15 and TRBJ1-6, with TRBD1 identical over 7 bases. CDR3 length equals 16 residues. Trimming removed 0 bases from V and 6 bases from J; junction bases left unmatched: 5. Germline V gene data show CDR1 as LNHNV and CDR2 as YYDKDF (reference sequence). CDR3 DNA sequence: TGTGCCACCAGCAGAGAGCAGGACAGGACTAATTCACCCCTCCACTTT. Translation: CATSREQDRTNSPLHF.